One and the same sample provided the 20 T cell receptor beta chains below, sequenced in a study of response to subunit inactivated influenza vaccine. TCRdb re-analysed the RT-PCR reads in MiXCR, keeping a single row per CDR3 protein. The sample carries approximately 530,000 distinct CDR3 sequences, 13% recorded once. This material consisted of PBMCs from blood, taken roughly 46 days after vaccination. All receptors come from a man aged 50-59 years who received an inactivated influenza vaccine.

This clonotype was seen only a few times. The V and J genes are TRBV9 and TRBJ2-3, with TRBD2 matching 9 bases. This CDR3 spans 14 amino acids. The junction had 2 bases not matched to a gene; V was cut back by 0 bases and J by 6 bases. Looked up from germline, CDR1 is SGDLS and CDR2 is YYNGEE. CDR3 sequence: CASSVALAGDTQYF. CDR3 nucleotide sequence: TGTGCCAGCAGCGTAGCGCTAGCGGGGGATACGCAGTATTTT.

To note about this clonotype: This may stem from a read error, because a much larger clone lies one nucleotide away. The chain is built from TRBV28 and TRBJ2-3; D is unclear. This CDR3 has 16 amino acids. The germline V gene has CDR1 MDHEN and CDR2 SYDVKM. The CDR3 nucleotides read TGTACCAGCAGTCCGATTCATATAGGAACCACAGATACGCAGTATTTT. Its protein is CTSSPIHIGTTDTQYF.

This chain connects TRBV6-4 to TRBJ2-3; no definite D call. The CDR3 spans 15 residues. Germline assignment: CDR1 MRHNA and CDR2 SNTAGT. The germline V and J ends were trimmed by 8 bases and 0 bases, with 15 bases remaining between them. This chain's CDR3 is CASPKTETSTDTQYF. CDR3 nucleotide sequence: TGTGCCAGCCCGAAGACGGAAACTAGCACAGATACGCAGTATTTT.

This clonotype was counted ten times or more. For the CDR3, the DNA is TGCAGCGGGAAACTTAGCGGGAGGGCCGGGGAGCTGTTTTTT. The encoded protein is CSGKLSGRAGELFF. V usage is TRBV29-1 and J usage is TRBJ2-2; 11 bases align to TRBD2. The V gene's germline CDR1 is SQVTM and CDR2 ANQGSEA. The CDR3 consists of 14 residues. J was trimmed by 6 bases and V by 7 bases; bases with no gene match: 7.

This sequence joins TRBV12-3 or TRBV12-4 and TRBJ2-5; maybe TRBD1 (5 bases). This CDR3 region has 13 residues. The germline V and J ends were trimmed by 3 bases and 4 bases, with 9 bases remaining between them. In DNA form, the CDR3 reads TGTGCCAGCAGTTTTCAGGGCCCAGAGACCCAGTACTTC. Its protein is CASSFQGPETQYF.

This clonotype showed up just a few times. The chain uses TRBV11-3 and TRBJ2-3, with D possibly being TRBD1 (6 bases). The germline CDR1 and CDR2 sequences are SGHNT and YENEEA. The CDR3 has 17 residues. V dropped 5 bases and J dropped 2 bases, with 20 bases sitting between them. In nucleotides, the CDR3 is TGTGCCAGCAGCCCAGGACAGAGACCGGGCCCCACAGATACGCAGTATTTT. Translating gives CASSPGQRPGPTDTQYF.

This clonotype was observed many times. The rearrangement joins TRBV5-1 to TRBJ1-4, with D perhaps matching TRBD1 (5 bases). The length of the CDR3 is 15 residues. V was shortened by 0 bases and J by 7 bases, with 13 bases between the two germline ends. Germline CDR1 SGHRS, CDR2 YFSETQ. The CDR3 DNA reads as TGCGCCAGCAGCTTGGGGCCGGGGGTCGGTGAAAAACTGTTTTTT. Encoded protein: CASSLGPGVGEKLFF.

This clonotype has at least ten counts. The rearrangement joins TRBV6-2 or TRBV6-3 to TRBJ1-5; D possibly corresponds to TRBD1 (6 bases). CDR1 is MNHEY and CDR2 is SVGEGT in the germline V gene. V was trimmed by 8 bases and J by 0 bases, leaving 14 bases between them. This CDR3 has 15 amino acids. DNA of the CDR3: TGTGCCAGCCGGACAGAACTCCTTAGCAATCAGCCCCAGCATTTT. Its protein product is CASRTELLSNQPQHF.

This clonotype appeared a few times. The V call is TRBV2, the J call TRBJ2-5; D call uncertain. V lost 7 bases and J lost 5, with 26 bases in between. CDR1 is SNHLY, CDR2 FYNNEI, per germline. The CDR3 runs to 17 residues. Here the CDR3 reads CASNQLLWTLGDETQYF. DNA for the CDR3: TGTGCCAGCAATCAGCTCTTATGGACCCTCGGTGACGAGACCCAGTACTTC.

As for this clonotype: A read error is possible here, since a much larger clone lies one base away. The rearrangement uses TRBV12-3 or TRBV12-4 and TRBJ2-1; unclear D gene. V dropped 4 bases and J dropped 12 bases, with 13 bases sitting between them. The CDR3 length is 12 residues. The CDR3 nucleotides read TGTGCCAGCAGTTACGTACAGTCGGCGCAGTTCTTC. Translating gives CASSYVQSAQFF.

V usage is TRBV3-1 and J usage is TRBJ2-1, with 11 bases identical to TRBD2. The CDR3 is 16 amino acids. Trimming removed 6 bases from V and 0 bases from J; junction bases left unmatched: 4. The germline gives CDR1 LGHDT, CDR2 YNNKEL (reference sequence). CDR3 loop: CASRASGRISYNEQFF. CDR3 coding DNA: TGTGCCAGCAGAGCTAGCGGGAGGATCTCCTACAATGAGCAGTTCTTC.

The gene calls are TRBV4-2 and TRBJ1-4; D perhaps matches TRBD1 (5 bases). Germline lookup yields CDR1 LGHNA and CDR2 YNFKEQ. The CDR3 sequence is 16 residues long. The V gene lost 0 bases and the J gene lost 8 bases, with 16 bases spanning the gap. The CDR3 DNA follows: TGTGCCAGCAGCCAAGATCACACAGGCGGGAGGGAAAAACTGTTTTTT. Translating it yields CASSQDHTGGREKLFF.

The V gene is TRBV10-3, the J gene TRBJ1-6; TRBD1 matches 7 bases. Trimming at V came to 6 bases and at J to 10 bases, leaving 12 bases not matched to a gene. This CDR3 is 15 amino acids long. The germline V gene encodes CDR1 ENHRY and CDR2 SYGVKD. In nucleotides, the CDR3 is TGTGCCATCAGGGAACAGACAGGGCGGGGATCACCCCTCCACTTT. This codes for CAIREQTGRGSPLHF.

Ten or more counts support this clonotype. J is TRBJ2-2 and V is TRBV7-9; 9 nucleotides agree with TRBD2. The CDR3 contains 17 residues. Germline V CDR1 and CDR2: SEHNR, FQNEAQ (reference sequence). V shed 5 bases and J 2 bases; nucleotides not matched to a gene: 9. The CDR3 region is CASSTRTSGPNTGELFF. The CDR3 DNA sequence: TGTGCCAGCAGCACACGTACTAGCGGGCCTAACACCGGGGAGCTGTTTTTT.

V usage is TRBV7-2 and J usage is TRBJ2-1; 8 bases align to TRBD2. V gave up 2 bases and J gave up 6 bases; unmatched junction bases: 9. This CDR3 is 16 amino acids long. Per the germline V gene, CDR1 is SGHTA and CDR2 is FQGNSA. CDR3 coding DNA: TGTGCCAGCAGCTTAACGGGGGGGCTATTTGCCAATGAGCAGTTCTTC. As protein: CASSLTGGLFANEQFF.

The CDR3 sequence is CNVQGRETQYF. The CDR3 DNA reads TGCAACGTACAGGGACGGGAGACCCAGTACTTC. J is TRBJ2-5 and V is TRBV20-1; a weak D match, TRBD1 (6 bases). The CDR3 spans 11 residues. Germline values: CDR1 DFQATT, CDR2 SNEGSKA (reference sequence).

The gene calls are TRBV7-8 and TRBJ2-1, with TRBD2 matching 12 bases. The CDR3 length is 17 residues. Germline CDR1 and CDR2: SGHVS and FQNEAQ. Unmatched junction bases numbered 8, after V lost 5 bases and J lost 3 bases. CDR3 nucleotides: TGTGCCAGCAGCCAGGTACTAGCGGGAGGCCTCTACAATGAGCAGTTCTTC. Translation: CASSQVLAGGLYNEQFF. Drawing the rest from reference TRBV7-8 and TRBJ2-1, the complete variable domain is GAGVSQSPRYKVAKRGQDVALRCDPISGHVSLFWYQQALGQGPEFLTYFQNEAQLDKSGLPSDRFFAERPEGSVSTLKIQRTQQEDSAVYLCASSQVLAGGLYNEQFFGPGTRLTVL.

This clonotype was counted between two and nine times. The J gene is TRBJ2-7, the V gene TRBV15; D possibly corresponds to TRBD2 (6 bases). CDR1 and CDR2 from the germline V gene are LNHNV and YYDKDF (reference sequence). The germline V and J ends were trimmed by 0 bases and 4 bases, with 10 bases remaining between them. The CDR3 covers 14 residues. The CDR3 loop reads CATSRDGGWYEQYF. In DNA, the CDR3 is TGTGCCACCAGCAGAGATGGGGGGTGGTACGAGCAGTACTTC.

This clonotype was counted a few times. The rearrangement uses TRBV7-2 and TRBJ2-6, with a tentative D call TRBD2 (5 bases). In germline, CDR1 is SGHTA, CDR2 FQGNSA. With 5 bases removed from V and 0 bases from J, the gap between germline ends came to 14 bases. The CDR3 runs to 17 residues. In DNA form, the CDR3 reads TGTGCCAGCAGCCCCCGAGGGCAGAACTCTGGGGCCAACGTCCTGACTTTC. It specifies CASSPRGQNSGANVLTF.

The genes are TRBV24-1 and TRBJ2-3; 14 bases are shared with TRBD2. Germline CDR1 KGHDR, CDR2 SFDVKD. This CDR3 comprises 17 residues. The V segment lost 9 bases and the J segment 0 bases; nucleotides outside the gene matches: 7. The CDR3 DNA follows: TGTGCCACCGCCGGGACTAGCGGGAGCACTAGCACAGATACGCAGTATTTT. This gives the protein CATAGTSGSTSTDTQYF.